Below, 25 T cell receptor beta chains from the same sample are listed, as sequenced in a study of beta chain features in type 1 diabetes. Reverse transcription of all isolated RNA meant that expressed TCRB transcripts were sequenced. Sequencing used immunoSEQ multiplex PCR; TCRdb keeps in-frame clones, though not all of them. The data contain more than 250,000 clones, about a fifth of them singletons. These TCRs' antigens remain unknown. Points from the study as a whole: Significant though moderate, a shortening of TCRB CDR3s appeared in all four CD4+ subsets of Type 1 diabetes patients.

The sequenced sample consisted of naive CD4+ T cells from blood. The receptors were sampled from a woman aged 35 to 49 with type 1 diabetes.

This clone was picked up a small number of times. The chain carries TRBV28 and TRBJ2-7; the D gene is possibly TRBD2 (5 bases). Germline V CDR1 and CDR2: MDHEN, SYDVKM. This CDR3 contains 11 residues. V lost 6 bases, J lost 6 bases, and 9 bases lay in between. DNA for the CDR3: TGTGCCAGCAGAAGGGCGGGCGAGCAGTACTTC. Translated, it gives CASRRAGEQYF.

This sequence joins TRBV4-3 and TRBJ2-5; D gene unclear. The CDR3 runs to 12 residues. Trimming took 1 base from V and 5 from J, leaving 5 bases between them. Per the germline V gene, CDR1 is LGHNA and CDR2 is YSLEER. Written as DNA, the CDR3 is TGCGCCAGCAGCCAAGGTTATGAGACCCAGTACTTC. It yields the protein CASSQGYETQYF.

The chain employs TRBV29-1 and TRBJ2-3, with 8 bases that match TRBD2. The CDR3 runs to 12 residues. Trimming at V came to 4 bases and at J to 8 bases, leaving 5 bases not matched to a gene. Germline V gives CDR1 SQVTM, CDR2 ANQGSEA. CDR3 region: CSVVAGGGTQYF. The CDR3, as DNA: TGCAGCGTTGTTGCGGGGGGAGGTACGCAGTATTTT.

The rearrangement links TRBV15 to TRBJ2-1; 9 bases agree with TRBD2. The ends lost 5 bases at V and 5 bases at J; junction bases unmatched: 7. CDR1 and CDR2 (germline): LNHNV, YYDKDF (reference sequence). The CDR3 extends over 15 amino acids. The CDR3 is CATSGRLAANNEQFF. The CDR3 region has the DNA TGTGCCACCAGCGGTCGACTAGCGGCGAACAATGAGCAGTTCTTC.

The DNA of the CDR3 is TGTGCCAGCAGCACGTCCCGGTATAATGAAAAACTGTTTTTT. Protein product: CASSTSRYNEKLFF. This chain connects TRBV28 to TRBJ1-4; D is uncertain. The germline V gene has CDR1 MDHEN and CDR2 SYDVKM. V lost 6 bases and J lost 4, with 12 bases in between. The CDR3 sequence is 14 residues long.

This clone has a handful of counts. The CDR3 region has the DNA TGCAGCGTTTCGGCAATGGTCGGGAAAGAGACCCAGTACTTC. Translation: CSVSAMVGKETQYF. The chain uses TRBV29-1 and TRBJ2-5; the D gene is possibly TRBD2 (5 bases). Trimming removed 5 bases at V and 3 bases at J, with 16 bases between. Germline-derived CDR1 and CDR2 are SQVTM and ANQGSEA. This CDR3 comprises 14 residues.

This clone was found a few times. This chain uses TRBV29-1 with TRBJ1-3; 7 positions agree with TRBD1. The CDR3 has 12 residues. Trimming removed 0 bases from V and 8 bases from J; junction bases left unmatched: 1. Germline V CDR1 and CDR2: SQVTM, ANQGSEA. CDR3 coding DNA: TGCAGCGTTGAAGACAGGGGGGACACCATATATTTT. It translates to CSVEDRGDTIYF.

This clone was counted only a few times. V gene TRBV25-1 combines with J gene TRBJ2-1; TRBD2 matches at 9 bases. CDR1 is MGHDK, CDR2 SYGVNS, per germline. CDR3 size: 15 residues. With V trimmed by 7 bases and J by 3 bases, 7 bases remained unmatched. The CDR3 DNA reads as TGTGCCAGCAATCGGGCGGGAGGGAGCTACAATGAGCAGTTCTTC. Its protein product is CASNRAGGSYNEQFF.

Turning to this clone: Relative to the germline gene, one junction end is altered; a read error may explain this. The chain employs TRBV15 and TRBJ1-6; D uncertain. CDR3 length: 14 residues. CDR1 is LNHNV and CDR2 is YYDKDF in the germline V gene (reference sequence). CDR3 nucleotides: TGTGCCACCAGCTCACGGGTCTATGATTCACCCCTCCACTTT. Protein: CATSSRVYDSPLHF. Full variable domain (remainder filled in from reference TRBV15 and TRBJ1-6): DAMVIQNPRYQVTQFGKPVTLSCSQTLNHNVMYWYQQKSSQAPKLLFHYYDKDFNNEADTPDNFQSRRPNTSFCFLDIRSPGLGDTAMYLCATSSRVYDSPLHFGNGTRLTVT.

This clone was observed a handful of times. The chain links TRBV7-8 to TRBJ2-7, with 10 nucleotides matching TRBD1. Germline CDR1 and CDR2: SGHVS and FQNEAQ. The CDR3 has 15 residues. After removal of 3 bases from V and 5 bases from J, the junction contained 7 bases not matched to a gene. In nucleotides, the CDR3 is TGTGCCAGCAGCTTTTCCGACAGGGGGCACGACGAGCAGTACTTC. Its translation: CASSFSDRGHDEQYF.

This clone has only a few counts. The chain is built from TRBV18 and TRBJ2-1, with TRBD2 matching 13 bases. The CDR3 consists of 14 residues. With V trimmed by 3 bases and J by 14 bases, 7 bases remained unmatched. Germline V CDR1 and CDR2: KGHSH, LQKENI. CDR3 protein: CASSPGTSGDVKFF. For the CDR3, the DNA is TGTGCCAGCTCACCCGGGACTAGCGGGGATGTGAAGTTCTTC. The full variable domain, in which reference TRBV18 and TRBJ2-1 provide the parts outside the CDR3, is NAGVMQNPRHLVRRRGQEARLRCSPMKGHSHVYWYRQLPEEGLKFMVYLQKENIIDESGMPKERFSAEFPKEGPSILRIQQVVRGDSAAYFCASSPGTSGDVKFFGPGTRLTVL.

CDR3 DNA: TGTGCCAGCAGTTTAAAGGGGTACACCGGGGAGCTGTTTTTT. Amino acid sequence: CASSLKGYTGELFF. This rearrangement joins TRBV27 to TRBJ2-2, with D possibly being TRBD1 (5 bases). This CDR3 region has 14 residues. CDR1 is MNHEY and CDR2 is SMNVEV in the germline V gene (reference sequence). Trimming removed 2 bases from V and 3 bases from J, with 7 bases in between.

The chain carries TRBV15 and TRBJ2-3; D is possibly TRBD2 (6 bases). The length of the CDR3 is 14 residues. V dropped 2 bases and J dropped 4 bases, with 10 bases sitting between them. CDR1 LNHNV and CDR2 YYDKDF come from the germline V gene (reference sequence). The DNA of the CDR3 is TGTGCCACCAGCAGATCCTCGGGAGCAGATACGCAGTATTTT. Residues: CATSRSSGADTQYF.

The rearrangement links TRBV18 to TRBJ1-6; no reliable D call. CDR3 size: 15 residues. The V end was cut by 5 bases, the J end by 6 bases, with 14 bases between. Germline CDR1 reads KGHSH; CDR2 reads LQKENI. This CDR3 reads CASSSYVDSNSPLHF. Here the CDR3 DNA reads TGTGCCAGCTCATCATATGTAGATTCTAATTCACCCCTCCACTTT.

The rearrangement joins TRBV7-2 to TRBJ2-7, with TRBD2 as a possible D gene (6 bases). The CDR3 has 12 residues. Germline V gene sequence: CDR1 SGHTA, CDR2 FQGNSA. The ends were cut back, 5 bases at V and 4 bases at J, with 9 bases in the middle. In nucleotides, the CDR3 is TGTGCCAGCAGCCCCGGGGGTTACGAGCAGTACTTC. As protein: CASSPGGYEQYF. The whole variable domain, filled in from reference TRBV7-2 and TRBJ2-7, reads GAGVSQSPSNKVTEKGKDVELRCDPISGHTALYWYRQSLGQGLEFLIYFQGNSAPDKSGLPSDRFSAERTGGSVSTLTIQRTQQEDSAVYLCASSPGGYEQYFGPGTRLTVT.

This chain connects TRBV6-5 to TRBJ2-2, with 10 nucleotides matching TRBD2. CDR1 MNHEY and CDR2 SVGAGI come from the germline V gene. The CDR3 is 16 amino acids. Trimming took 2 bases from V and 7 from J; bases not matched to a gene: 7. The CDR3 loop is CASSYPAGGPDGELFF. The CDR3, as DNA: TGTGCCAGCAGTTACCCAGCGGGGGGGCCAGACGGGGAGCTGTTTTTT.

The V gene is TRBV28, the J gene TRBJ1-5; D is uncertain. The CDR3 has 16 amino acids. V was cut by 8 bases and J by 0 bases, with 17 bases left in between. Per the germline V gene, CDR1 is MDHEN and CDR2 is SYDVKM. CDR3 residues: CASGRAAQYSNQPQHF. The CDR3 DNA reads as TGTGCCAGCGGGCGGGCAGCTCAATATAGCAATCAGCCCCAGCATTTT.

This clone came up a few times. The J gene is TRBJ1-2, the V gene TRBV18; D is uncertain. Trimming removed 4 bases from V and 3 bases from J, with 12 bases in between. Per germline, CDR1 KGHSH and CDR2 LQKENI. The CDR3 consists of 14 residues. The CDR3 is CASSRTEGDYGYTF. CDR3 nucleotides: TGTGCCAGCTCACGGACCGAGGGCGACTATGGCTACACCTTC.

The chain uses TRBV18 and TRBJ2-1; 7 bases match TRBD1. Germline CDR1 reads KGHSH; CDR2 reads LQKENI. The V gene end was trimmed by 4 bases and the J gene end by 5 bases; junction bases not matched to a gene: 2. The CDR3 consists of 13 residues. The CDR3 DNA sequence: TGTGCCAGCTCACTTGGACAGGACAATGAGCAGTTCTTC. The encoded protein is CASSLGQDNEQFF. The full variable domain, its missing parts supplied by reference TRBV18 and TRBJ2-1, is NAGVMQNPRHLVRRRGQEARLRCSPMKGHSHVYWYRQLPEEGLKFMVYLQKENIIDESGMPKERFSAEFPKEGPSILRIQQVVRGDSAAYFCASSLGQDNEQFFGPGTRLTVL.

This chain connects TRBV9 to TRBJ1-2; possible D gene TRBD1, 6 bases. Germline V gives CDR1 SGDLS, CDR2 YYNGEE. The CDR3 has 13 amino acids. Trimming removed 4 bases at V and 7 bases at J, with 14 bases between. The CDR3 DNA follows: TGTGCCAGCAGCTCACCCCCAGGGGTTGGCTACACCTTC. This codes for CASSSPPGVGYTF. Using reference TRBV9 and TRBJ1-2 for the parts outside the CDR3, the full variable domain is DSGVTQTPKHLITATGQRVTLRCSPRSGDLSVYWYQQSLDQGLQFLIQYYNGEERAKGNILERFSAQQFPDLHSELNLSSLELGDSALYFCASSSPPGVGYTFGSGTRLTVV.

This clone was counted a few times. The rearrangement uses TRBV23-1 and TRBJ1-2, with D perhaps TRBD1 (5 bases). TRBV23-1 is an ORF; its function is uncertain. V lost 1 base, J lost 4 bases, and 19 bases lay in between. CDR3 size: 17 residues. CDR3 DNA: TGCGCCAGCAGTCAATTCGGAGGGGCGCCCGTTCGCTATGGCTACACCTTC. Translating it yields CASSQFGGAPVRYGYTF.

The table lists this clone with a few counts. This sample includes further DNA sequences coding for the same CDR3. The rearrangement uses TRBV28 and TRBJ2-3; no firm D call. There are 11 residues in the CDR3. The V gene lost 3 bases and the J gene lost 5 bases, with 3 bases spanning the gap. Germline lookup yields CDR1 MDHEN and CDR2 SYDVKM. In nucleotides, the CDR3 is TGTGCCAGCAGTTTCAGAGATACGCAGTATTTT. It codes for CASSFRDTQYF.

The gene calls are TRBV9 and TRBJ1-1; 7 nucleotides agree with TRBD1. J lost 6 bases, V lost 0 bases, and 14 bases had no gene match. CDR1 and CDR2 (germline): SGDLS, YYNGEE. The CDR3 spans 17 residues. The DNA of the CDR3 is TGTGCCAGCAGCGTAGCCCCTAGGACAGGTCGAGGCTCTGAAGCTTTCTTT. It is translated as CASSVAPRTGRGSEAFF.

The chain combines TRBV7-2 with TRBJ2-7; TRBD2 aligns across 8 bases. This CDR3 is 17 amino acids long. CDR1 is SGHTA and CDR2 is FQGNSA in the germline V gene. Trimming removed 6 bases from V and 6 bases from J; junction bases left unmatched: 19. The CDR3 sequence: CASRPPGVSGVPSEQYF. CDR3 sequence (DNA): TGTGCCAGCAGACCTCCGGGAGTTAGCGGGGTTCCCTCCGAGCAGTACTTC.

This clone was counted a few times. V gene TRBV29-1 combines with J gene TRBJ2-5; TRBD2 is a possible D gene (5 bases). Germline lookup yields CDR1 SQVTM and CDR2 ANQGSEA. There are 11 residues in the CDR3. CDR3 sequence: CGGSREETQYF. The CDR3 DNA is TGCGGCGGCTCGCGGGAAGAGACCCAGTACTTC.